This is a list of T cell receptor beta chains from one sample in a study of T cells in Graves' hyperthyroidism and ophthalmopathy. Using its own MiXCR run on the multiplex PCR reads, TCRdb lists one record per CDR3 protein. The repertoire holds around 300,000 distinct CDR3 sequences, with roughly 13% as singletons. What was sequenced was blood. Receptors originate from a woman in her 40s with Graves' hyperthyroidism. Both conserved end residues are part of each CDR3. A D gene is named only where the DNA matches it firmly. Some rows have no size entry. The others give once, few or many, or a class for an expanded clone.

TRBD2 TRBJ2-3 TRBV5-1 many TGCGCCAGCAGCTTGGCCATAGCGGGAGACACAGATACGCAGTATTTT CASSLAIAGDTDTQYF
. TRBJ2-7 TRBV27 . TGTGCCAGCAGTTTCATCACAAGTACCTACGAGCAGTACTTC CASSFITSTYEQYF
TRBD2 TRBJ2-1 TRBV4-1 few TGCGCCAGCAGCCAAGGCACCACTAGCGGGAGCTACAATGAGCAGTTCTTC CASSQGTTSGSYNEQFF
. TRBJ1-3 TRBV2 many TGTGCCTCAAGCGTCAGCGGGAGTGCGGGAAACACCATATATTTT CASSVSGSAGNTIYF
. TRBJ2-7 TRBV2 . TGTGCCAGCAGTGAAGGGGCGGGACGGATTTACGAGCAGTACTTC CASSEGAGRIYEQYF
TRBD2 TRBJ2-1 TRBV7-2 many TGTGCCAGCAGCTTAGTAGCGGGAGGGCGCAGCAATGAGCAGTTCTTC CASSLVAGGRSNEQFF
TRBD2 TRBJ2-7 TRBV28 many TGTGCCAGCAGAACCGGACTAGCGGGACGGGAGCAGTACTTC CASRTGLAGREQYF
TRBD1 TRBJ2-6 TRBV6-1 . TGTGCCAGCACCGAGCGAACAAGGACAGGGCGACTGACCTTC CASTERTRTGRLTF
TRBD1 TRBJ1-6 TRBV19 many TGTGCCAGTAGTCCTCCGGGACAGGGCGGTTCACCCCTCCACTTT CASSPPGQGGSPLHF
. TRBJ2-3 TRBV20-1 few TGCAGTGCTAGAGTTGAAAAAACAGATACGCAGTATTTT CSARVEKTDTQYF
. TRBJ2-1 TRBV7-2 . TGTGCCAGCAGCTTAGCTTCTATCAGTACTCTCGGGTACAATGAGCAGTTCTTC CASSLASISTLGYNEQFF
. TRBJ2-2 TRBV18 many TGTGCCAGCTCACCAGACAGTCCCGGGGAGCTGTTTTTT CASSPDSPGELFF
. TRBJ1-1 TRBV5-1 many TGCGCCAGCAGCCTGAGCGGGTCGAACACTGAAGCTTTCTTT CASSLSGSNTEAFF
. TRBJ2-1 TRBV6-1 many TGTGCCAGCAGTCACGCCTCCCGCTCCTACAATGAGCAGTTCTTC CASSHASRSYNEQFF
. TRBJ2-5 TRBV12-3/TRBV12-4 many TGTGCCAGCAGTCTACCGGGACGATCGGAGACCCAGTACTTC CASSLPGRSETQYF